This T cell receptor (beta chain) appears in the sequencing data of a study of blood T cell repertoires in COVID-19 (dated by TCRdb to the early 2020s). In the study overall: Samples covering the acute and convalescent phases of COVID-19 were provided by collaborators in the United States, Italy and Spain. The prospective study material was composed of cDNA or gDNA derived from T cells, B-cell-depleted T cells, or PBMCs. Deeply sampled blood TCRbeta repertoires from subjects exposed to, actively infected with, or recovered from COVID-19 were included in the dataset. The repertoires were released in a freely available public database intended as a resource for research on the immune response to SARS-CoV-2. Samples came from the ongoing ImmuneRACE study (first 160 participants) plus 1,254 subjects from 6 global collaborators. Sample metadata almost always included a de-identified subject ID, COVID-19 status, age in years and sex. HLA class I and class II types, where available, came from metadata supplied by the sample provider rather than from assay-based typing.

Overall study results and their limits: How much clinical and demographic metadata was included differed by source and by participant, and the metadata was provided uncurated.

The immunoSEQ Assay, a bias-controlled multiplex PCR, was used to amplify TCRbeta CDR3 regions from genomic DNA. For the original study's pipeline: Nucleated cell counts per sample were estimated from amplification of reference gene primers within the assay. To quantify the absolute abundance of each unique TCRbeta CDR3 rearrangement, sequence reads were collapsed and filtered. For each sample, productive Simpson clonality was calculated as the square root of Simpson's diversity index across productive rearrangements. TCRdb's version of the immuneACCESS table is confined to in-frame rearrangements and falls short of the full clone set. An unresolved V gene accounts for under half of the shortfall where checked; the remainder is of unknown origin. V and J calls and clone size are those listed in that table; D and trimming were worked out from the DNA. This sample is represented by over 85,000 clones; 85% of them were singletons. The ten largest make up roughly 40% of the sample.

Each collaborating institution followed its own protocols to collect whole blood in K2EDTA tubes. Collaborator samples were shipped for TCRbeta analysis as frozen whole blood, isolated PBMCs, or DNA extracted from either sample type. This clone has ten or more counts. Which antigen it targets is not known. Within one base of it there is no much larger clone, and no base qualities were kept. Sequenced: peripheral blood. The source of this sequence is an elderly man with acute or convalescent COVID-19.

The nucleotide sequence is TGTGCCTGGGGACAGGGGCCGGGGGGGGAGCTGTTTTTT. Its product reads: CAWGQGPGGELFF. The chain links TRBV30 with TRBJ2-2; TRBD1 lines up with 9 middle nucleotides. Measured from the cysteine to the phenylalanine, the CDR3 is 13 residues long. Solely the CDR3 DNA is kept, with 39 bases framed from the first base. CDR1 GTSNPN and CDR2 SVGIG are derived from the germline V gene (reference sequence). The V end gives up 5 bases and the J end 8 bases, leaving 6 bases in the junction not matched to a gene.